What follows are 27 T cell receptor beta chains derived from one specimen sequenced in a study of graft-versus-host responses after intestinal transplantation. The protocol was immunoSEQ multiplex PCR, while the TCRdb copy is restricted to in-frame clones and leaves out a portion. The table shows under 65,000 clones, with approximately 94% occurring only once. Their cognate antigens are unknown. The sample in question was unstimulated CD4+ T cells sorted from spleen or lymph node cells, obtained before transplant. These receptor sequences come from a human donor who was the organ donor for an intestinal transplant.

The chain recombines TRBV12-5 with TRBJ2-3, with TRBD1 as a possible D gene (6 bases). The germline CDR1 and CDR2 sequences are LGHNT and FRNRAP. V dropped 6 bases and J dropped 3 bases, with 7 bases sitting between them. There are 12 residues in the CDR3. CDR3 sequence reads: CASGQGTDTQYF. CDR3 sequence (DNA): TGTGCTAGTGGCCAGGGGACAGATACGCAGTATTTT.

The V and J genes are TRBV6-5 and TRBJ2-1; unclear D gene. CDR1 is MNHEY, CDR2 SVGAGI, per germline. This CDR3 spans 13 amino acids. The V and J ends lost 8 bases and 6 bases respectively, with 14 bases between them. The CDR3 loop is CASRLDPCNEQFF. CDR3 nucleotides: TGTGCCAGCCGGCTAGACCCCTGCAATGAGCAGTTCTTC.

CDR3 DNA sequence: TGTGCCAGCAGCTTATTGGGGATCCAAGAGACCCAGTACTTC. Encoded protein: CASSLLGIQETQYF. This chain connects TRBV7-2 to TRBJ2-5; D is ambiguous. The CDR3 is 14 residues long. In germline, CDR1 is SGHTA, CDR2 FQGNSA. V gave up 2 bases and J gave up 1 base, with 8 bases separating them.

This chain joins TRBV10-2 and TRBJ2-7; 9 bases align to TRBD1. Germline CDR1 is WSHSY and CDR2 is SAAADI. V lost 0 bases to trimming and J lost 2 bases; unmatched junction nucleotides: 11. The CDR3 is 18 residues long. CDR3 region: CASSESRVYRGQPYEQYF. Written as DNA, the CDR3 is TGCGCCAGCAGTGAGTCGAGAGTTTACAGGGGGCAACCCTACGAGCAGTACTTC.

V usage is TRBV5-4 and J usage is TRBJ1-6; D is ambiguous. This CDR3 region has 14 residues. Germline CDR1 is SGHNT and CDR2 is YYREEE (reference sequence). V gave up 0 bases and J gave up 6 bases, with 7 bases separating them. The CDR3 spells CASSLVPLNSPLHF. In DNA form, the CDR3 reads TGTGCCAGCAGCTTGGTTCCTCTTAATTCACCCCTCCACTTT. The complete variable domain, with remaining parts taken from reference TRBV5-4 and TRBJ1-6, reads ETGVTQSPTHLIKTRGQQVTLRCSSQSGHNTVSWYQQALGQGPQFIFQYYREEENGRGNFPPRFSGLQFPNYSSELNVNALELDDSALYLCASSLVPLNSPLHFGNGTRLTVT.

This clone was detected once. V usage is TRBV7-2 and J usage is TRBJ2-1; D gene unclear. The CDR3 runs to 15 residues. Germline CDR1 SGHTA, CDR2 FQGNSA. Trimming left V 4 bases short and J 3 bases short, with 13 bases between. CDR3 DNA sequence: TGTGCCAGCAGCTCCGCGATGGCCTACTACAATGAGCAGTTCTTC. Translation: CASSSAMAYYNEQFF.

This chain uses TRBV7-9 with TRBJ1-3, with TRBD1 as a possible D gene (6 bases). There are 17 residues in the CDR3. V lost 6 bases and J lost 2, with 20 bases in between. Germline values: CDR1 SEHNR, CDR2 FQNEAQ (reference sequence). The CDR3 DNA reads as TGTGCCAGCAGACTACAATTTGACGAGGGGGCTGGAAACACCATATATTTT. This encodes CASRLQFDEGAGNTIYF.

The chain has TRBV11-2 and TRBJ2-7; D possibly corresponds to TRBD1 (6 bases). Germline V CDR1 and CDR2: SGHAT, FQNNGV. Trimming shortened V by 1 base and J by 0 bases, and 16 bases separated the two germline ends. The CDR3 contains 17 residues. The CDR3 DNA follows: TGTGCCAGCAGCTTAGGAATCCGACAGGCCTACTCCTACGAGCAGTACTTC. Residues: CASSLGIRQAYSYEQYF.

DNA of the CDR3: TGTGCCAGCTCAGGGGACAGGAACACTGAAGCTTTCTTT. It specifies CASSGDRNTEAFF. The rearrangement uses TRBV18 and TRBJ1-1, with TRBD1 matching over 7 bases. This CDR3 has 13 amino acids. From germline, CDR1 is KGHSH and CDR2 LQKENI. V was clipped by 5 bases and J by 1 base; unmatched bases: 1.

This clone has a single count. This sequence joins TRBV6-5 and TRBJ1-5, with 7 nucleotides matching TRBD1. V gave up 4 bases and J gave up 7 bases; unmatched junction bases: 4. The CDR3 length is 13 residues. Germline lookup yields CDR1 MNHEY and CDR2 SVGAGI. DNA of the CDR3: TGTGCCAGCAGTTTAGACAGGGAACAGCCCCAGCATTTT. Translated: CASSLDREQPQHF.

The chain links TRBV7-3 to TRBJ1-1, with D uncertain. CDR3 size: 13 residues. CDR1 SGHTA and CDR2 FQGTGA come from the germline V gene. Trimming cost V 2 bases and J 1 base, with 5 bases left between them. CDR3: CASSLGRNTEAFF. Here the CDR3 DNA reads TGTGCCAGCAGCTTAGGCAGGAACACTGAAGCTTTCTTT.

V gene TRBV5-1 combines with J gene TRBJ1-2; TRBD1 agrees at 7 bases. CDR3 length: 15 residues. Germline lookup yields CDR1 SGHRS and CDR2 YFSETQ. Trimming at V came to 0 bases and at J to 1 base, leaving 3 bases not matched to a gene. The CDR3, as DNA: TGCGCCAGCAGCTTGGGGACAGGTTTTAACTATGGCTACACCTTC. It yields the protein CASSLGTGFNYGYTF.

The chain employs TRBV11-1 and TRBJ1-5; D gene unclear. Trimming removed 3 bases from V and 4 bases from J, with 13 bases in between. Germline V CDR1 and CDR2: SGHAT, FQDESV (reference sequence). The length of the CDR3 is 15 residues. The CDR3 region is CASSFFIGRNQPQHF. CDR3 in DNA: TGTGCCAGCAGCTTTTTCATCGGGAGGAATCAGCCCCAGCATTTT.

Concerning this clone: A junction end diverges from the germline sequence, so it may reflect a read error. This chain links TRBV7-7 with TRBJ2-5; 13 positions agree with TRBD2. The CDR3 spans 16 residues. Germline V gives CDR1 SSHAT, CDR2 FNYEAQ (reference sequence). The CDR3 is CASSLGLAGIPETQYF. The DNA for the CDR3 is TGTGCTAGCAGCCTGGGACTAGCGGGAATTCCCGAGACCCAGTACTTC.

This rearrangement joins TRBV7-8 to TRBJ2-5; 7 bases match TRBD2. Germline CDR1 SGHVS, CDR2 FQNEAQ. The CDR3 is 15 residues long. J gave up 4 bases and V 1 base, and 6 bases lay outside the gene matches. This CDR3 is CASSLVWASGETQYF. Here the CDR3 DNA reads TGTGCCAGCAGCTTAGTATGGGCTAGCGGAGAGACCCAGTACTTC.

This clone was seen a single time. The chain couples TRBV7-2 to TRBJ2-7; tentative D call: TRBD2 (5 bases). The length of the CDR3 is 12 residues. Deletions cut 11 bases from V and 4 bases from J, with 15 bases between. Germline V gene lookup returns CDR1 SGHTA and CDR2 FQGNSA. This chain's CDR3 is CAPEEAEYEQYF. In DNA form, the CDR3 reads TGTGCCCCTGAGGAGGCAGAATACGAGCAGTACTTC.

The chain has TRBV30 and TRBJ1-2, with D unresolved. This CDR3 has 14 amino acids. V was clipped by 2 bases and J by 5 bases, with 15 bases between them. CDR1 GTSNPN and CDR2 SVGIG come from the germline V gene (reference sequence). The CDR3 sequence: CAWSPDLGNYGYTF. DNA for the CDR3: TGTGCCTGGAGTCCCGATTTGGGTAATTATGGCTACACCTTC.

This chain links TRBV4-3 with TRBJ2-7; weak D call: TRBD2 (7 bases). The germline V gene has CDR1 LGHNA and CDR2 YSLEER. The CDR3 runs 16 residues. V was pared by 0 bases and J by 6 bases, with 18 bases between. The CDR3 is CASSQDPRGAPLEQYF. For the CDR3, the DNA is TGCGCCAGCAGCCAAGATCCCCGGGGGGCCCCCCTCGAGCAGTACTTC.

This chain joins TRBV30 and TRBJ2-2; weak D call: TRBD2 (5 bases). The CDR3 spans 14 residues. The germline V gene encodes CDR1 GTSNPN and CDR2 SVGIG (reference sequence). With 2 bases removed from V and 7 bases from J, the gap between germline ends came to 14 bases. CDR3 loop: CAWSPNPAGGELFF. The CDR3, as DNA: TGTGCCTGGAGTCCGAACCCGGCGGGCGGGGAGCTGTTTTTT.

This rearrangement joins TRBV14 to TRBJ1-2; D is uncertain. The CDR3 extends over 16 amino acids. Trimming left V 2 bases short and J 6 bases short, with 19 bases between. Germline CDR1 reads SGHDN; CDR2 reads FVKESK. This CDR3 reads CASSQSVRKQLHGYTF. CDR3 coding DNA: TGTGCCAGCAGCCAATCCGTCCGGAAACAGCTTCATGGCTACACCTTC.

The J gene is TRBJ2-3, the V gene TRBV7-2; D perhaps matches TRBD2 (5 bases). The germline V gene has CDR1 SGHTA and CDR2 FQGNSA. The CDR3 consists of 12 residues. V lost 5 bases and J 4 bases, leaving 7 bases between the germline ends. The CDR3 is CASSPRADTQYF. The CDR3 nucleotides are TGTGCCAGCAGCCCGAGGGCAGATACGCAGTATTTT.

The chain recombines TRBV4-2 with TRBJ1-5; unclear D gene. CDR1 and CDR2 from the germline V gene are LGHNA and YNFKEQ. The V gene lost 1 base and the J gene lost 4 bases, with 11 bases spanning the gap. The CDR3 has 15 residues. The CDR3 spells CASSQVAHNNQPQHF. The CDR3 DNA reads TGTGCCAGCAGCCAAGTCGCGCACAATAATCAGCCCCAGCATTTT.

This clone was counted once. The rearrangement uses TRBV5-4 and TRBJ1-1; D remains ambiguous. The CDR3 consists of 15 residues. Trimming removed 0 bases at V and 1 base at J, with 10 bases between. Germline assignment: CDR1 SGHNT and CDR2 YYREEE (reference sequence). The CDR3 loop reads CASSLASDSNTEAFF. The CDR3 bases are TGTGCCAGCAGCTTGGCCTCAGATTCGAACACTGAAGCTTTCTTT.

This sequence joins TRBV5-1 and TRBJ2-3, with 7 bases matching TRBD1. CDR1 is SGHRS, CDR2 YFSETQ, per germline. This CDR3 comprises 14 residues. V shed 4 bases and J 2 bases; nucleotides not matched to a gene: 4. The CDR3 DNA is TGCGCCAGCAGCCTCGGGACAGCCACAGATACGCAGTATTTT. It is translated as CASSLGTATDTQYF.

V and J are TRBV4-1 and TRBJ2-5, with D tentatively TRBD1 or TRBD2 (5 bases each). The CDR3 runs to 15 residues. Deletions cut 1 base from V and 5 bases from J, with 14 bases between. Germline V lookup: CDR1 MGHRA, CDR2 YSYEKL. CDR3 residues: CASSQVRDHFETQYF. The CDR3 DNA reads as TGCGCCAGCAGCCAAGTACGGGACCATTTCGAGACCCAGTACTTC.

The chain combines TRBV5-1 with TRBJ1-6, with 7 bases identical to TRBD1. J gave up 6 bases and V 0 bases, and 6 bases lay outside the gene matches. CDR3 length equals 16 residues. Germline lookup yields CDR1 SGHRS and CDR2 YFSETQ. The DNA for the CDR3 is TGCGCCAGCAGCTTGGACGGGACAGCGATTAATTCACCCCTCCACTTT. It encodes CASSLDGTAINSPLHF.

The chain uses TRBV9 and TRBJ2-1; 8 nucleotides line up with TRBD2. With 4 bases clipped from V and 7 bases from J, the junction kept 10 bases outside the gene matches. In germline, CDR1 is SGDLS, CDR2 YYNGEE. This CDR3 spans 15 amino acids. CDR3 sequence: CASSPGGPARNEQFF. In nucleotides, the CDR3 is TGTGCCAGCAGCCCGGGGGGGCCGGCGCGGAATGAGCAGTTCTTC.